Shown below are 4 T cell receptor beta chains from a single sample sequenced in a study of OX40 agonist ivuxolimab in advanced cancers. Profiled with immunoSEQ multiplex PCR; TCRdb holds only in-frame clones, not every one. Among 78,000 or so clones listed, roughly 84% were seen once. The starting material was CD4+ or CD8+ T cells sorted from blood, obtained in a trial of the OX40 agonist ivuxolimab. These receptors originate from an adult with an advanced solid tumor such as melanoma, head and neck, liver or kidney cancer.

The chain joins TRBV11-3 to TRBJ2-2; D ambiguous. Germline V gene data show CDR1 as SGHNT and CDR2 as YENEEA. Trimming stripped 4 bases from V and 4 bases from J, with 1 base between. CDR3 length: 11 residues. The CDR3 is CASSSTGELFF. The CDR3 nucleotides are TGTGCCAGCAGCTCCACCGGGGAGCTGTTTTTT.

This sequence joins TRBV12-5 and TRBJ2-5, with D tentatively TRBD1 (7 bases). Trimming cost V 6 bases and J 5 bases, with 22 bases left between them. Germline V gives CDR1 LGHNT, CDR2 FRNRAP. This CDR3 is built from 16 residues. This CDR3 reads CASGSPCRGERETQYF. The CDR3 bases are TGTGCTAGTGGCTCCCCGTGCAGGGGGGAAAGGGAGACCCAGTACTTC.

The chain is built from TRBV5-1 and TRBJ2-7, with D perhaps matching TRBD1 (5 bases). The CDR3 runs 16 residues. V was clipped by 3 bases and J by 0 bases, with 16 bases between them. Germline loops: CDR1 SGHRS, CDR2 YFSETQ. CDR3 protein: CASSYLQASSSYEQYF. The CDR3 DNA is TGCGCCAGCAGCTACTTACAGGCCTCCAGCTCCTACGAGCAGTACTTC.

V and J are TRBV11-3 and TRBJ2-7; 12 positions agree with TRBD2. This CDR3 is 14 amino acids long. The V gene end was trimmed by 5 bases and the J gene end by 2 bases; junction bases not matched to a gene: 1. Germline CDR1 and CDR2: SGHNT and YENEEA. The CDR3 region is CASSLAGGPYEQYF. Written as DNA, the CDR3 is TGTGCCAGCAGCCTAGCGGGGGGGCCCTACGAGCAGTACTTC.